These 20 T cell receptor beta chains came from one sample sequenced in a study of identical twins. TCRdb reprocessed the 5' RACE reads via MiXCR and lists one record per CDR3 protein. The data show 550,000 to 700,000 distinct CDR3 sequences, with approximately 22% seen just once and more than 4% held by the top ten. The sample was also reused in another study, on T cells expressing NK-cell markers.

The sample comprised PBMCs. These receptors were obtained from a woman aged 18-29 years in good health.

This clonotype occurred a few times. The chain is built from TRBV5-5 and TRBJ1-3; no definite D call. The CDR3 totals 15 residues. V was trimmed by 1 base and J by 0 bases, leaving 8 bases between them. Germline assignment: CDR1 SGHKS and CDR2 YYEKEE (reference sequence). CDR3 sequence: CASSLTSISGNTIYF. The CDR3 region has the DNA TGTGCCAGCAGCTTGACAAGCATCTCTGGAAACACCATATATTTT. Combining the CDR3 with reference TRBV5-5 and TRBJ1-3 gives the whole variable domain DAGVTQSPTHLIKTRGQQVTLRCSPISGHKSVSWYQQVLGQGPQFIFQYYEKEERGRGNFPDRFSARQFPNYSSELNVNALLLGDSALYLCASSLTSISGNTIYFGEGSWLTVV.

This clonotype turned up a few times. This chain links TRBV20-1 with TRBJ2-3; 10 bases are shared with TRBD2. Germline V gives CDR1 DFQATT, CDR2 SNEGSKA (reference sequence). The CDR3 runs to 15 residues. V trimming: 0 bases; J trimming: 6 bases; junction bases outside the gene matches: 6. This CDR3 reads CSARDSGGSMDTQYF. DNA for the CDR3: TGCAGTGCTAGAGATAGCGGGGGGTCAATGGATACGCAGTATTTT.

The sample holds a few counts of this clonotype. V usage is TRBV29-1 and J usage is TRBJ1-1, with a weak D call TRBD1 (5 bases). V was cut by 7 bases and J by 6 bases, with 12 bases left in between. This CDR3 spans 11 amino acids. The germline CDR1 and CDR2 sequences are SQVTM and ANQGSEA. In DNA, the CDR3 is TGCAGCGGAAATCGGGGCGCTGAAGCTTTCTTT. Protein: CSGNRGAEAFF.

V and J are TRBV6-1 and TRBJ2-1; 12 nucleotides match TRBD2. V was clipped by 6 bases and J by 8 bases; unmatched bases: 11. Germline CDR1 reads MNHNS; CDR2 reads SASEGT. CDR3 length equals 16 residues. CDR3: CASRPMTSGSVDEQFF. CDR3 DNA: TGTGCCAGCAGACCCATGACTAGCGGGAGTGTCGATGAGCAGTTCTTC.

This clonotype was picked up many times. CDR3 sequence: CASSPDRETQYF. CDR3 bases: TGTGCCAGCAGCCCGGACAGGGAGACCCAGTACTTC. This chain links TRBV7-2 with TRBJ2-5, with TRBD1 matching 7 bases. This CDR3 contains 12 residues. CDR1 is SGHTA and CDR2 is FQGNSA in the germline V gene. V gave up 5 bases and J gave up 5 bases; unmatched junction bases: 2.

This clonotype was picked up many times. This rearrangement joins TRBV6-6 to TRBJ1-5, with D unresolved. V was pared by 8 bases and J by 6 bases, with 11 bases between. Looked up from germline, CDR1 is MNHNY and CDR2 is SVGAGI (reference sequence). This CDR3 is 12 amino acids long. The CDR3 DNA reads TGTGCCAGCTGCCGCGCGGGTCAGCCCCAGCATTTT. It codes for CASCRAGQPQHF.

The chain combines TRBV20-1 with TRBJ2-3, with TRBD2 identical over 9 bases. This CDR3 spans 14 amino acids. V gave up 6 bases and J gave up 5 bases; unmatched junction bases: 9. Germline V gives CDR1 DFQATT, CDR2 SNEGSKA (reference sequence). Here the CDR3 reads CSADLAGHIDTQYF. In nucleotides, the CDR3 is TGCAGTGCGGACCTAGCGGGACACATAGATACGCAGTATTTT.

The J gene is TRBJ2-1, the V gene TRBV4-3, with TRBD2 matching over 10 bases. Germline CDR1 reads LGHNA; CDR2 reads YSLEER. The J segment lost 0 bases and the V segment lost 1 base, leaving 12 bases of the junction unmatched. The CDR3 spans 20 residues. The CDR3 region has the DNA TGCGCCAGCAGCCAAGCGATGACACTAGCGGGACCTAGCTCCTACAATGAGCAGTTCTTC. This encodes CASSQAMTLAGPSSYNEQFF.

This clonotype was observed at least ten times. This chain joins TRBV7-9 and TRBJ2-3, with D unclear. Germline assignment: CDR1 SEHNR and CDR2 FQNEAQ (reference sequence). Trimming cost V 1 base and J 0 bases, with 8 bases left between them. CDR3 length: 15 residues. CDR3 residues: CASSLDHPSTDTQYF. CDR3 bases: TGTGCCAGCAGCTTAGACCACCCTAGCACAGATACGCAGTATTTT.

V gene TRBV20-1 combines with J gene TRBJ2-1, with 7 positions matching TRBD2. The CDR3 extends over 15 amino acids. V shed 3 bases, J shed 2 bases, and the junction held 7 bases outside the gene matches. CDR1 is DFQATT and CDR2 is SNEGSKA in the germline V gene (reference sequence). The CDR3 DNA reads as TGCAGTGCTAGCTCAGCGGGATCTCCCTACAATGAGCAGTTCTTC. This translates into CSASSAGSPYNEQFF.

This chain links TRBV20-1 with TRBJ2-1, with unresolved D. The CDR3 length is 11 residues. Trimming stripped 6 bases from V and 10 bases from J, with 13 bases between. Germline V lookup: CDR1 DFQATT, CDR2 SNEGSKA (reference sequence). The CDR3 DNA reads TGCAGTGCAAGCGCGACCGACGAGCAGTTCTTC. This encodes CSASATDEQFF.

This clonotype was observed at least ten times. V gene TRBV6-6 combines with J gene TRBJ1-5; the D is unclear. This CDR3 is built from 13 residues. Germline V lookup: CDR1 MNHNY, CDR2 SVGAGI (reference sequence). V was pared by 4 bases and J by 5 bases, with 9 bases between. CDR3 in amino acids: CASSLGRDQPQHF. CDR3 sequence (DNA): TGTGCCAGCAGTTTAGGCCGGGATCAGCCCCAGCATTTT.

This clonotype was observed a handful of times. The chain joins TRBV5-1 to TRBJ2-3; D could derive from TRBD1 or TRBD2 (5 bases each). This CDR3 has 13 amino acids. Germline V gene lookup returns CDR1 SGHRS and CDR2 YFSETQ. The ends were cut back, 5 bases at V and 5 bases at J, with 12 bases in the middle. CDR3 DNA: TGCGCCAGCAGGGACGGGGCCGGAGATACGCAGTATTTT. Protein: CASRDGAGDTQYF.

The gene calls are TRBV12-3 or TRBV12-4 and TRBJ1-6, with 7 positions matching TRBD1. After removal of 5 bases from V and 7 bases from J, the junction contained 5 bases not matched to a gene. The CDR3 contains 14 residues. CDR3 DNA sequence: TGTGCCAGCAGTCGACAGGGCCCAAATTCACCCCTCCACTTT. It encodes CASSRQGPNSPLHF.

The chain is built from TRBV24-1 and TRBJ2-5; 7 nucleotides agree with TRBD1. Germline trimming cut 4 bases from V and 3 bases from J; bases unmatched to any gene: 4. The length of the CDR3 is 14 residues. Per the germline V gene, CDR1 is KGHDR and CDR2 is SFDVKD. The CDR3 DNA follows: TGTGCCACCAGTGAGCCCACAGGGGAAGAGACCCAGTACTTC. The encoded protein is CATSEPTGEETQYF.

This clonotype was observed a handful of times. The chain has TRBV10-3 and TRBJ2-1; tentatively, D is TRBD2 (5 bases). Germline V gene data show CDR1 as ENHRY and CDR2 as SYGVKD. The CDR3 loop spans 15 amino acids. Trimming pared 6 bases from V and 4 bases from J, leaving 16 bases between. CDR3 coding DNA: TGTGCCATCAGGGTGGCGGACTCCGAATACAATGAGCAGTTCTTC. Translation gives CAIRVADSEYNEQFF.

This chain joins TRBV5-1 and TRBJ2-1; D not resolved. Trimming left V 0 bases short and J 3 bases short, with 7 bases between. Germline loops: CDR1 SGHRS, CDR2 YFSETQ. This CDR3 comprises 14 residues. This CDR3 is CASSLAELYNEQFF. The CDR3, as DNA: TGCGCCAGCAGCTTGGCCGAACTCTACAATGAGCAGTTCTTC.

The DNA for the CDR3 is TGTGCCAGCAGCCAGACTAGCGGGTCCTTGGGCGAGCAGTACTTC. It is translated as CASSQTSGSLGEQYF. The J gene is TRBJ2-7, the V gene TRBV7-2, with 10 nucleotides matching TRBD2. The trim removed 5 bases at V and 6 bases at J, leaving 10 bases unmatched. The germline V gene encodes CDR1 SGHTA and CDR2 FQGNSA. The CDR3 has 15 residues.

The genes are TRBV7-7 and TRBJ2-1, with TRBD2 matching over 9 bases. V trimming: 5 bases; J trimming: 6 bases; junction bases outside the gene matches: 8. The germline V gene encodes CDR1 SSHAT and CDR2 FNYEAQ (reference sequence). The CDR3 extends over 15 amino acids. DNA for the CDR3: TGTGCCAGCAGCGTACGACTAGCGGCCGTCAATGAGCAGTTCTTC. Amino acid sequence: CASSVRLAAVNEQFF.

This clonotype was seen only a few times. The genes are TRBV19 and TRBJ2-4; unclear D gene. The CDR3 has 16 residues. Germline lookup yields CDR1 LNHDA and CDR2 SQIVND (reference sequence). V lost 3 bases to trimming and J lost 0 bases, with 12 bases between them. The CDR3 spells CASSMTGVGAKNIQYF. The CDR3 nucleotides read TGTGCCAGTAGTATGACCGGTGTGGGAGCCAAAAACATTCAGTACTTC. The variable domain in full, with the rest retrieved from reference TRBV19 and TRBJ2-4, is DGGITQSPKYLFRKEGQNVTLSCEQNLNHDAMYWYRQDPGQGLRLIYYSQIVNDFQKGDIAEGYSVSREKKESFPLTVTSAQKNPTAFYLCASSMTGVGAKNIQYFGAGTRLSVL.